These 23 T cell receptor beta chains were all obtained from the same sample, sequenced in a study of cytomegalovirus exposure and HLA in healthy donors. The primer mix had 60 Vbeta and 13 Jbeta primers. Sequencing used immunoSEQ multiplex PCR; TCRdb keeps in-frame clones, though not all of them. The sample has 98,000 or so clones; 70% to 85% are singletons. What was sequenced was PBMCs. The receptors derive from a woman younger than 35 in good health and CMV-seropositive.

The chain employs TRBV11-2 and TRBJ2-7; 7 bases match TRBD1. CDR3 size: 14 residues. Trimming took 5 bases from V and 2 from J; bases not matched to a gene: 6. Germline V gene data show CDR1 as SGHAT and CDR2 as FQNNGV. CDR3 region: CASSLNRGAYEQYV. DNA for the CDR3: TGTGCCAGCAGCCTAAACAGGGGCGCCTACGAGCAGTACGTC.

CDR3 loop: CASSLGSGSAGGPGDTQYF. The CDR3 DNA sequence: TGTGCCAGCAGCTTAGGTAGCGGGTCTGCGGGAGGGCCTGGAGATACGCAGTATTTT. The chain links TRBV7-9 to TRBJ2-3; 9 bases are shared with TRBD2. Germline CDR1 reads SEHNR; CDR2 reads FQNEAQ (reference sequence). The length of the CDR3 is 19 residues. V lost 1 base, J lost 5 bases, and 16 bases stayed unmatched.

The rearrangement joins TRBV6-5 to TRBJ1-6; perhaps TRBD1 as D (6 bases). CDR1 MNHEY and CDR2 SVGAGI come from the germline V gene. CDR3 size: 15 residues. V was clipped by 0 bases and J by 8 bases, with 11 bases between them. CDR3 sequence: CASSYSGQWDSPLHF. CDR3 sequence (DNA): TGTGCCAGCAGTTACTCCGGACAGTGGGATTCACCCCTCCACTTT.

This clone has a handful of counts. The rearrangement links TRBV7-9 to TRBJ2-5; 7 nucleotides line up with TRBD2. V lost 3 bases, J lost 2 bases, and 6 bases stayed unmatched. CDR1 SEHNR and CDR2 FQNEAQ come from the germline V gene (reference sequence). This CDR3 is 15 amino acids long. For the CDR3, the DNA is TGTGCCAGCAGCTTGTGGGAGGGCCGGCAAGAGACCCAGTACTTC. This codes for CASSLWEGRQETQYF.

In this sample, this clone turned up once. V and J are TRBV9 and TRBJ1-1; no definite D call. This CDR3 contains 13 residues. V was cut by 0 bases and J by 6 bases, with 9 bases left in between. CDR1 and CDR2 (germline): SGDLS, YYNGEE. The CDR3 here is CASSVVGDAEAFF. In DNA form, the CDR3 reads TGTGCCAGCAGCGTAGTGGGAGATGCTGAAGCTTTCTTT.

The CDR3 region is CASRNRGNTEAFF. The CDR3 DNA reads TGTGCCAGCAGGAACAGGGGTAACACTGAAGCTTTCTTT. The chain joins TRBV6-5 to TRBJ1-1, with 7 bases aligning to TRBD1. This CDR3 is 13 amino acids long. CDR1 is MNHEY, CDR2 SVGAGI, per germline. V was clipped by 6 bases and J by 2 bases; unmatched bases: 3.

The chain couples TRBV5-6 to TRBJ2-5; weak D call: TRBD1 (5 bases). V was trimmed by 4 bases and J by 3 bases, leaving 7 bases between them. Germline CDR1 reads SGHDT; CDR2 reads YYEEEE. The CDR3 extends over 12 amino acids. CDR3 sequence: CASSRQKETQYF. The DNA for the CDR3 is TGTGCCAGCAGCCGACAGAAAGAGACCCAGTACTTC.

CDR3 bases: TGTGCCAGCAGTGAATTTAATCGGGAGGGAGAAATTTACGAGCAGTACTTC. It translates to CASSEFNREGEIYEQYF. The V call is TRBV25-1, the J call TRBJ2-7; TRBD2 aligns across 8 bases. Germline trimming cut 1 base from V and 4 bases from J; bases unmatched to any gene: 12. The germline CDR1 and CDR2 sequences are MGHDK and SYGVNS. This CDR3 region has 17 residues.

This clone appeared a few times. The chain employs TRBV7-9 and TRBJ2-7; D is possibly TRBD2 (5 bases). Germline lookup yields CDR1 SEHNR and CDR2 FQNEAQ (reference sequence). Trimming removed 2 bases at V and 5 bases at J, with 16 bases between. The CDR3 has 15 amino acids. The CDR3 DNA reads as TGTGCCAGCAGCTTAAATCACCGGGGTCCCGACGAGCAGTACTTC. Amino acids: CASSLNHRGPDEQYF.

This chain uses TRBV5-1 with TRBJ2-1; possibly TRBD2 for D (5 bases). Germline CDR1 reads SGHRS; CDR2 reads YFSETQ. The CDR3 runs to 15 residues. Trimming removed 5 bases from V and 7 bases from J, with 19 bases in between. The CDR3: CASRVQRVSGNEQFF. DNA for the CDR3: TGCGCCAGCAGAGTCCAGCGAGTCAGCGGAAATGAGCAGTTCTTC.

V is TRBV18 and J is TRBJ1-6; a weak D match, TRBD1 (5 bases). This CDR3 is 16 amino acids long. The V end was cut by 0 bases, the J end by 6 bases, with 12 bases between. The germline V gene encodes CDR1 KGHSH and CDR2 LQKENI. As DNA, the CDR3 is TGTGCCAGCTCACCACCAGCCCGGGGGAGTAATTCACCCCTCCACTTT. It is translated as CASSPPARGSNSPLHF.

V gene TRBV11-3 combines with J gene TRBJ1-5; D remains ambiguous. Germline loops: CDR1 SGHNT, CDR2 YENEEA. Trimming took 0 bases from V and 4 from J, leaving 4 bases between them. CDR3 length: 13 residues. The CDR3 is CASSLDSNQPQHF. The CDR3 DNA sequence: TGTGCCAGCAGCTTAGACAGTAATCAGCCCCAGCATTTT.

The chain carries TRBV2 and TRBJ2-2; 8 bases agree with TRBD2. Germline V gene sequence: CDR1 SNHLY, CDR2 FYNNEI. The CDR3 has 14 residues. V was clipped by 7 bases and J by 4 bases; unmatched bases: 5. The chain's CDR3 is CASNYLAGTGELFF. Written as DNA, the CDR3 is TGTGCCAGCAATTATCTAGCGGGCACCGGGGAGCTGTTTTTT. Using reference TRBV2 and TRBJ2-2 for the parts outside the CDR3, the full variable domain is EPEVTQTPSHQVTQMGQEVILRCVPISNHLYFYWYRQILGQKVEFLVSFYNNEISEKSEIFDDQFSVERPDGSNFTLKIRSTKLEDSAMYFCASNYLAGTGELFFGEGSRLTVL.

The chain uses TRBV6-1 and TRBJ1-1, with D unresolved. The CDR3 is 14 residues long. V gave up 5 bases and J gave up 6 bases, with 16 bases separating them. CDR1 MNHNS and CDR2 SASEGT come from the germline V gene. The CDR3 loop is CASSRFVRGAEAFF. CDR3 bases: TGTGCCAGCAGTCGATTCGTCCGGGGAGCTGAAGCTTTCTTT.

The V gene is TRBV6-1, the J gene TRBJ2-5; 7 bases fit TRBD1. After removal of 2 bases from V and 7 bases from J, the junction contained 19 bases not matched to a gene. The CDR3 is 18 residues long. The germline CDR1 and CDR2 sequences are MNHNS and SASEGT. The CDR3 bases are TGTGCCAGCAGTGAAAGGGGGCAGGGCCAGGTGCCTTTTGGGACCCAGTACTTC. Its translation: CASSERGQGQVPFGTQYF.

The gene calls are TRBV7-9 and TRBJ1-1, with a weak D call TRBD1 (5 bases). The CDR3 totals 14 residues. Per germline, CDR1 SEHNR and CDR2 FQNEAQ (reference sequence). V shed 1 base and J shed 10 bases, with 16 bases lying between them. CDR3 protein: CASSLEGVLSGAFF. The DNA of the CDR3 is TGTGCCAGCAGCTTAGAAGGGGTTCTGTCCGGAGCTTTCTTT.

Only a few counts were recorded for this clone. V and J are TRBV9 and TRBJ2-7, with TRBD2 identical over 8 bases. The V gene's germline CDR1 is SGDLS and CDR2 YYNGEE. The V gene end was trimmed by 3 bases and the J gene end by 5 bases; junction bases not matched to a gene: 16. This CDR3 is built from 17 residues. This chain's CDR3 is CASSAQSGSLGRDEQYF. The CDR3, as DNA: TGTGCCAGCAGCGCTCAGAGCGGGAGTCTCGGGAGGGACGAGCAGTACTTC.

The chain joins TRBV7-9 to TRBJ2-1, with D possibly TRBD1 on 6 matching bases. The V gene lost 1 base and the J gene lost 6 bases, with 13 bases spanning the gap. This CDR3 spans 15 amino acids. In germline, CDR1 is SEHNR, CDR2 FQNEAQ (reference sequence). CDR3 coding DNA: TGTGCCAGCAGCTTAGGACAGGCCCAGGGCAATGAGCAGTTCTTC. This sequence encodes CASSLGQAQGNEQFF.

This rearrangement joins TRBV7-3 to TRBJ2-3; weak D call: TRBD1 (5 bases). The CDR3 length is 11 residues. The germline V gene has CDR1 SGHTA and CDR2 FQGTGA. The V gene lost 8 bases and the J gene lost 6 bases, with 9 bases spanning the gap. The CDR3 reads CASGSGDTQYF. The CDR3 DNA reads TGTGCCAGCGGTTCAGGGGATACGCAGTATTTT.

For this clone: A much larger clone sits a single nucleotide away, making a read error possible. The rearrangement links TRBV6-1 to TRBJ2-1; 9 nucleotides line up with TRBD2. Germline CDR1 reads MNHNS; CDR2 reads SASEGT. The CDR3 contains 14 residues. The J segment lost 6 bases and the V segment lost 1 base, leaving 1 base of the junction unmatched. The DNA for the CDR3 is TGTGCCAGCAGTGAAGGGACTAGCGCCAATGAGCAGTTCTTC. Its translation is CASSEGTSANEQFF.

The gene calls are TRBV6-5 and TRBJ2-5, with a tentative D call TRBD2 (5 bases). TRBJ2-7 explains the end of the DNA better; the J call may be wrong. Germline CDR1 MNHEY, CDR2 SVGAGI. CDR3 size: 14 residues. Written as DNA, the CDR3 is TGTGCGACCGGCGAGGGAAGATATGGTTACGAGCAGTACTTC. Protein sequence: CATGEGRYGYEQYF.

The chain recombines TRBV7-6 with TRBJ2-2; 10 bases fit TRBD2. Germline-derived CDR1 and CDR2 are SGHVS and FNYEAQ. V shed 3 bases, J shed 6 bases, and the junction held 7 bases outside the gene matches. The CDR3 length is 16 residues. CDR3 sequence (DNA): TGTGCCAGCAGCTTTGAGGGACTAGCGACGGCCGGGGAGCTGTTTTTT. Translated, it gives CASSFEGLATAGELFF.

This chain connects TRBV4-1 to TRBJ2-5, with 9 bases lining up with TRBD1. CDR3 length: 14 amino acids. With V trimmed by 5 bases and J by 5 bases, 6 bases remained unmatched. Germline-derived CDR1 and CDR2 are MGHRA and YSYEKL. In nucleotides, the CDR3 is TGCGCCAGCAGCGCGGGACAGGGAGGGGAGACCCAGTACTTC. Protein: CASSAGQGGETQYF.